This entry describes one TCR beta chain. CDR1 and CDR2 from the germline V gene are SGHVS and FNYEAQ. Trimming shortened V by 5 bases and J by 6 bases, and 17 bases separated the two germline ends. The CDR3 has 14 amino acids. Clones were sequenced by immunoSEQ multiplex PCR, and TCRdb holds only the in-frame ones, with some missing. In the table there are tens of thousands of clones, 85% to 95% of which are singletons. The data belong to a study of T cell changes during pregnancy in multiple sclerosis. This chain links TRBV7-6 with TRBJ2-7; D might be TRBD2 (5 bases). This receptor was identified in a female donor with multiple sclerosis, enrolled in a pregnancy study. This sample comprised CD8+ T cells from peripheral blood mononuclear cells, obtained before pregnancy. The CDR3 here is CASSPRGRESEQYF. DNA of the CDR3: TGTGCCAGCAGCCCCCGGGGTAGGGAATCCGAGCAGTACTTC.